What follows describes a single TCR beta chain. Its antigen remains unknown. The study sampled nominally healthy donors, though unrecorded immune exposures were likely. The data derive from a study of cytomegalovirus exposure and HLA in healthy donors. Study findings and constraints: Later analysis associated a missense DCLRE1C variant with TCR beta V- and J-gene trimming. For most subjects, TCR beta sequences were reported to predict HLA-A and HLA-B alleles with accuracy. Data from an earlier analysis indicated that most TCR beta V segments were productive either about 90% or about 30% of the time.

V lost 5 bases to trimming and J lost 5 bases; unmatched junction nucleotides: 5. Germline CDR1 MNHEY, CDR2 SMNVEV (reference sequence). The CDR3 is 14 residues long. The PCR used 60 Vbeta and 13 Jbeta primers. Libraries were prepared by immunoSEQ multiplex PCR; TCRdb keeps only in-frame clonotypes and omits some of them. Among more than 90,000 clones listed, under 85% were seen once. The receptor was derived from a woman in her forties in good health and CMV-seropositive. J is TRBJ1-4 and V is TRBV27; 7 bases map to TRBD1. Sequencing was carried out using PBMCs. CDR3 DNA: TGTGCCAGCAGTAGGACAGGTTCAAATGAAAAACTGTTTTTT. This translates into CASSRTGSNEKLFF. Together with reference TRBV27 and TRBJ1-4, the CDR3 gives the full variable domain: EAQVTQNPRYLITVTGKKLTVTCSQNMNHEYMSWYRQDPGLGLRQIYYSMNVEVTDKGDVPEGYKVSRKEKRNFPLILESPSPNQTSLYFCASSRTGSNEKLFFGSGTQLSVL.